Below, one TCR beta chain is given with its context. Its antigen is not known. Clones were read by immunoSEQ multiplex PCR, and TCRdb kept only the in-frame ones, dropping some. The sample carries tens of thousands of clones, around nine tenths recorded once. The data were obtained in a study of T cell responses to AZD1222 COVID-19 vaccine. Broader study findings: Regions 160-218 and 743-854 held dominance among vaccine-associated CD4 TCRs, which spanned spike. Of spike-specific TCRs, nearly half reportedly target regions left unmutated in variants. No repertoire was sampled before or during the peak T cell response, only after it.

The CDR3 runs to 13 residues. The V and J ends lost 5 bases and 5 bases respectively, with 13 bases between them. CDR1 and CDR2 (germline): SGHTS, YDEGEE. This TCR came from an adult in good health. The V gene is TRBV5-8, the J gene TRBJ2-5; D uncertain. The sequenced sample was peripheral blood, obtained on day 0 of MenACWY control vaccination. The CDR3 DNA reads as TGTGCCAGCAGTTTAGGTTCTTGGGAGACCCAGTACTTC. Translated, it gives CASSLGSWETQYF.